One TCR beta chain is described in this entry. The CDR3 totals 15 residues. The germline gives CDR1 MNHEY, CDR2 SVGAGI. This record belongs to a study of T cells expressing NK-cell markers. About the study: Sorted CD3+CD56-NKG2C+, CD3+CD56+NKG2C- and CD3+CD56+NKG2C+ T cells were the source of the TCR beta repertoires. Seven sequenced donors out of eight were HCMV-seropositive, one seronegative.

Reanalyzing the 5' RACE reads, TCRdb keeps one entry per CDR3 protein, without DNA. With more than 250,000 distinct CDR3 sequences in the sample, the ten largest clones hold approximately 0.39%. This TCR came from a man between 18 and 29 years old in good health. Sequenced: blood T cells: a sorted CD56 or NKG2C T cell subset, CD4+ or CD8+ T cells, or bulk PBMC T cells (not recorded which). The V and J genes are TRBV6-5 and TRBJ1-6; TCRdb lists TRBD1, though no DNA is available to test this call. The CDR3 reads CASSYELRDNSPLHF.